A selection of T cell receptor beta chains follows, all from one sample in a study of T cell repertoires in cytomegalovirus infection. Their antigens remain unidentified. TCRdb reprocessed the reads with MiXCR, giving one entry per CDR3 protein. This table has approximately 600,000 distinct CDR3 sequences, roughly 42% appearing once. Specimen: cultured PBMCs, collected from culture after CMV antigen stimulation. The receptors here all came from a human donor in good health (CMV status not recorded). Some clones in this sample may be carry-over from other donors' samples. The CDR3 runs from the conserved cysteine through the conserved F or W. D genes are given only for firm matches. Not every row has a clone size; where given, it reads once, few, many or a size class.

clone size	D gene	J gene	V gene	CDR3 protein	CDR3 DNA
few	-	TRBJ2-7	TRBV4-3	CASSQALLGEQYF	TGCGCCAGCAGCCAAGCCCTCCTCGGCGAGCAGTACTTC
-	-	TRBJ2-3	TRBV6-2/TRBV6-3	CASSYSITGLQSTDTQYF	TGTGCCAGCAGTTACTCGATCACGGGCCTACAAAGCACAGATACGCAGTATTTT
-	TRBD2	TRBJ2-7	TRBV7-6	CASSFLAGGPRIGEQYF	TGTGCCAGCAGTTTTCTAGCGGGAGGGCCAAGAATAGGCGAGCAGTACTTC
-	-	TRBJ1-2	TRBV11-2	CASTTRRGRGDGYTF	TGTGCCAGCACCACCCGGAGGGGCAGGGGTGATGGCTACACCTTC
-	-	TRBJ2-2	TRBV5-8	CASSLDGKLSGELFF	TGTGCCAGCAGCTTGGACGGAAAACTGTCCGGGGAGCTGTTTTTT
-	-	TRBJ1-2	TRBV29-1	CSVGKGSDYGYTF	TGCAGCGTTGGGAAAGGGAGTGATTATGGCTACACCTTC
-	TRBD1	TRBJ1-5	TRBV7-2	CASSLQGDGPQHF	TGTGCCAGCAGCTTACAGGGGGACGGGCCCCAGCATTTT
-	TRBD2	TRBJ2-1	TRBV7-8	CASSVPPSGYYNEQFF	TGTGCCAGCAGCGTACCTCCTAGCGGATATTACAATGAGCAGTTCTTC
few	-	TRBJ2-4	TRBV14	CASSPTDSYKNIQYF	TGTGCCAGCAGCCCAACAGACAGTTACAAAAACATTCAGTACTTC
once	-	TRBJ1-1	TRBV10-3	CAISGQPDLNTEAFF	TGTGCCATCAGTGGACAGCCGGACCTGAACACTGAAGCTTTCTTT
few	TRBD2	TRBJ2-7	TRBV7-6	CASSRGLAGGPGWYEQYF	TGTGCCAGCAGCCGGGGACTAGCGGGAGGGCCGGGTTGGTACGAGCAGTACTTC
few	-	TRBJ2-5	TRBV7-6	CASSLAAHSETQYF	TGTGCCAGCAGCTTAGCCGCTCATTCAGAGACCCAGTACTTC
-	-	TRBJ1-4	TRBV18	CASSPGQMEKLFF	TGTGCCAGCTCACCCGGACAGATGGAAAAACTGTTTTTT
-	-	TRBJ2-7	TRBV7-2	CASSSRRALAEQYF	TGTGCCAGCAGCTCCCGAAGGGCACTAGCCGAGCAGTACTTC
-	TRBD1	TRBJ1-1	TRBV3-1	CASRRQGGGMNTEAFF	TGTGCCAGCAGGAGACAGGGTGGGGGCATGAACACTGAAGCTTTCTTT
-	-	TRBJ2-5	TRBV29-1	CSVEGQSGGETQYF	TGCAGCGTTGAGGGACAGTCTGGAGGGGAGACCCAGTACTTC
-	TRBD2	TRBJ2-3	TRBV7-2	CASSPRTSAYTQYF	TGTGCCAGCAGCCCCCGGACTAGCGCTTATACGCAGTATTTT